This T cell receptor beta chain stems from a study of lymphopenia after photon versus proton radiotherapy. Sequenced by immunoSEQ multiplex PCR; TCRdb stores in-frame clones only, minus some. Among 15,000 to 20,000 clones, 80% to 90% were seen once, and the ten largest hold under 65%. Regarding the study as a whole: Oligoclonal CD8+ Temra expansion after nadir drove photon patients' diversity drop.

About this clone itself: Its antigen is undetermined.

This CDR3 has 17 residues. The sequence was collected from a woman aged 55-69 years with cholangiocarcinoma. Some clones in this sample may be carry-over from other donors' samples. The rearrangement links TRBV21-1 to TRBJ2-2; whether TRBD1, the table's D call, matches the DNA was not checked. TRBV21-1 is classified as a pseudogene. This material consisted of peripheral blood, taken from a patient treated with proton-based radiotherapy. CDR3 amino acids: CASNEQGGQGLIGELFF. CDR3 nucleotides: TGTGCCAGCAACGAACAGGGCGGACAGGGGCTGATCGGGGAGCTGTTTTTT.